This T cell receptor (beta chain) was sequenced for a study of early T cells in non-severe SARS-CoV-2 infection. Overall study: Chains were not paired, and sequencing was done on bulk RNA from unsorted whole blood.

The protocol attached unique molecular identifiers to individual cDNA molecules. MiXCR, applied by TCRdb to the 5' RACE reads, yields one record per CDR3 protein. The profile covers 90,000 or so distinct CDR3 sequences, with more than 12% appearing a single time and around 5.1% taken by the ten largest. V lost 5 bases to trimming and J lost 6 bases, with 15 bases between them. The CDR3 consists of 14 residues. CDR1 is MDHEN, CDR2 SYDVKM, per germline. General study results and limits: The study's VDJdb matching favored anti-spike CD8 responses and missed private and CD4 specificities.

Note on this clonotype: Its antigen is still unknown.

The V gene is TRBV28, the J gene TRBJ2-3; TRBD2 is a possible D gene (6 bases). The TCR was taken from an adult who was a healthcare worker with PCR-confirmed SARS-CoV-2 infection or an uninfected control (not recorded which). The sample was whole blood. The CDR3 DNA is TGTGCCAGCAGTCTGGCGGGAAGGTATGATACGCAGTATTTT. Encoded protein: CASSLAGRYDTQYF.